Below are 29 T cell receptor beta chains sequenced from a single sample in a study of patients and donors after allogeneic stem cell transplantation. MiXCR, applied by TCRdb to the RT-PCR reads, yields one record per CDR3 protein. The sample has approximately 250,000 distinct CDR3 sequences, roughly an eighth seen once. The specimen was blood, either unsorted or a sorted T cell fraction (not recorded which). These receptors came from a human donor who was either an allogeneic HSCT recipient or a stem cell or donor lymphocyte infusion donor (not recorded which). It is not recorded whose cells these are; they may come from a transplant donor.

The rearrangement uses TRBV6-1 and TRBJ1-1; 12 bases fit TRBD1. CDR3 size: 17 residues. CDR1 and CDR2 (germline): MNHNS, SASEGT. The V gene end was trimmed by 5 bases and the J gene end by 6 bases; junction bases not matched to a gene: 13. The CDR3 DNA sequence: TGTGCCAGCAGTACTATCGGGACAGGGGGCTCTTGGGCTGAAGCTTTCTTT. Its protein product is CASSTIGTGGSWAEAFF.

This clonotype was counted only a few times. In nucleotides, the CDR3 is TGCGCCAGCAGCCCCGGGGACAGGGTCTACGAGCAGTACTTC. As protein: CASSPGDRVYEQYF. The rearrangement uses TRBV5-1 and TRBJ2-7, with 9 bases aligning to TRBD1. With V trimmed by 4 bases and J by 3 bases, 5 bases remained unmatched. The germline V gene encodes CDR1 SGHRS and CDR2 YFSETQ. This CDR3 is 14 amino acids long.

The CDR3 protein is CASSVGRVGNTGELFF. The CDR3 DNA sequence: TGTGCCAGCAGCGTAGGGCGTGTGGGAAACACCGGGGAGCTGTTTTTT. J is TRBJ2-2 and V is TRBV9; D unresolved. CDR1 SGDLS and CDR2 YYNGEE come from the germline V gene. The CDR3 is 16 residues long. Trimming stripped 0 bases from V and 2 bases from J, with 11 bases between.

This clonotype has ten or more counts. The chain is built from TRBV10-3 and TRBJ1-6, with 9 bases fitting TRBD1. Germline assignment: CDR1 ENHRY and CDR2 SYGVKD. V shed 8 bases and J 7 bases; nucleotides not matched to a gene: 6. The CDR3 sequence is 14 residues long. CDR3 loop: CAIGSGTGNSPLHF. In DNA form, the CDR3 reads TGTGCCATCGGGTCCGGGACAGGGAATTCACCCCTCCACTTT.

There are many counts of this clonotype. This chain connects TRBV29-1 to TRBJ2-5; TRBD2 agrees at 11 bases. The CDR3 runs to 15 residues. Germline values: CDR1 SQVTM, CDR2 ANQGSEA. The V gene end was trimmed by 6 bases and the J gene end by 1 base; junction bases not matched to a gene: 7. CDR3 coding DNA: TGCAGCGTGGGCACTAGCGGGAGCCTCCAAGAGACCCAGTACTTC. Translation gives CSVGTSGSLQETQYF.

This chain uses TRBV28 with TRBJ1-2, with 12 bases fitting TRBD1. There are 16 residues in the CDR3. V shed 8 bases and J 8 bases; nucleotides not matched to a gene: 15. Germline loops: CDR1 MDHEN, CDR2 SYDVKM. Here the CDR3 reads CASGGPGQGAGGGYTF. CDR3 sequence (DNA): TGTGCCAGCGGCGGACCGGGACAGGGGGCCGGAGGGGGCTACACCTTC.

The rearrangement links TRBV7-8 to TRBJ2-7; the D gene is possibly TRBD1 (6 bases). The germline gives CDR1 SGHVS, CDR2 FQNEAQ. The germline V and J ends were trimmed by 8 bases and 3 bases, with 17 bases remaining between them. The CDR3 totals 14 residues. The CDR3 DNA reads TGTGCCAGCGTCCGGGACCCCAGGGGCTACGAGCAGTACTTC. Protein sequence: CASVRDPRGYEQYF.

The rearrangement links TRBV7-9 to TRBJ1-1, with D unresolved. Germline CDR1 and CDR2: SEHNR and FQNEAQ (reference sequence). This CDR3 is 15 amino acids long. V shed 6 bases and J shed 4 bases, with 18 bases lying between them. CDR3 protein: CASSSPGQASTEAFF. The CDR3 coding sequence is TGTGCCAGCAGTTCTCCTGGGCAGGCTTCCACTGAAGCTTTCTTT.

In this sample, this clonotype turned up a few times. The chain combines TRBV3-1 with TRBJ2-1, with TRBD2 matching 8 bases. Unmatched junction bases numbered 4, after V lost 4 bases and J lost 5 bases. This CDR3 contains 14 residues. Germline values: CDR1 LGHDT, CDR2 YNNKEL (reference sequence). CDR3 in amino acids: CASSRSGRHNEQFF. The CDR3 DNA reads TGTGCCAGCAGCCGAAGCGGGAGACACAATGAGCAGTTCTTC.

DNA for the CDR3: TGCAGCGTCTCAACAGGGTTCGGCGAGCAGTACTTC. Protein: CSVSTGFGEQYF. The J gene is TRBJ2-7, the V gene TRBV29-1, with TRBD1 as a possible D gene (6 bases). Trimming shortened V by 6 bases and J by 6 bases, and 15 bases separated the two germline ends. This CDR3 is 12 amino acids long. The germline CDR1 and CDR2 sequences are SQVTM and ANQGSEA.

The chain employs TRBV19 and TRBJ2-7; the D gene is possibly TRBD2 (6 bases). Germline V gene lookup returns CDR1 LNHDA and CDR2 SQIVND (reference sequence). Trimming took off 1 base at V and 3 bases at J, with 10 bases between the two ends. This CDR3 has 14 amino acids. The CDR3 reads CASSIASGSYEQYF. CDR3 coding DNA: TGTGCCAGTAGTATAGCTTCCGGGAGCTACGAGCAGTACTTC. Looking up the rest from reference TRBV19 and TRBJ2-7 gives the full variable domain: DGGITQSPKYLFRKEGQNVTLSCEQNLNHDAMYWYRQDPGQGLRLIYYSQIVNDFQKGDIAEGYSVSREKKESFPLTVTSAQKNPTAFYLCASSIASGSYEQYFGPGTRLTVT.

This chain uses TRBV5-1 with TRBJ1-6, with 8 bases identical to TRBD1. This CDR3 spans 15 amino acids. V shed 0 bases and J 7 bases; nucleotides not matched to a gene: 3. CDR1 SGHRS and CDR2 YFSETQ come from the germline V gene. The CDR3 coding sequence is TGCGCCAGCAGCTTGGATGACAGGGGAAATTCACCCCTCCACTTT. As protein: CASSLDDRGNSPLHF.

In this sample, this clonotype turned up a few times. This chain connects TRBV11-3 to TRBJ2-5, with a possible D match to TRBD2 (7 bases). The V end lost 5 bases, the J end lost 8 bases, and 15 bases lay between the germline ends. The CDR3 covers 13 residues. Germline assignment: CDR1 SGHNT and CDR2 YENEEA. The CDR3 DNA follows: TGTGCCAGCAGCCGGGGGGCAGATGGAACCCAGTACTTC. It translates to CASSRGADGTQYF.

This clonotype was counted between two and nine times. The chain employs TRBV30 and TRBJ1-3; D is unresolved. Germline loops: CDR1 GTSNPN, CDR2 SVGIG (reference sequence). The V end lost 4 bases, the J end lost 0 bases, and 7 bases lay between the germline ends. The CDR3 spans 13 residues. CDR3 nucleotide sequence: TGTGCCTGGAACGGTTTCTCTGGAAACACCATATATTTT. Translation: CAWNGFSGNTIYF.

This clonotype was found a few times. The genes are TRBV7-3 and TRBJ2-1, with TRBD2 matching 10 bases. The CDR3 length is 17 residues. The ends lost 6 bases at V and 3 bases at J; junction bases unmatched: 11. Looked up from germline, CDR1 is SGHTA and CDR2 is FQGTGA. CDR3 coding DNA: TGTGCCAGCAGTCCCAATCCTAGCGGGAGTAGCTACAATGAGCAGTTCTTC. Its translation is CASSPNPSGSSYNEQFF.

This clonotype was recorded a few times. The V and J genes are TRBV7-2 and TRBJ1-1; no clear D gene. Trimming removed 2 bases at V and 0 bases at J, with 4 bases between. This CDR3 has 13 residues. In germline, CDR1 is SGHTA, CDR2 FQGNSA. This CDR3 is CASSLMVNTEAFF. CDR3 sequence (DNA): TGTGCCAGCAGCTTAATGGTGAACACTGAAGCTTTCTTT.

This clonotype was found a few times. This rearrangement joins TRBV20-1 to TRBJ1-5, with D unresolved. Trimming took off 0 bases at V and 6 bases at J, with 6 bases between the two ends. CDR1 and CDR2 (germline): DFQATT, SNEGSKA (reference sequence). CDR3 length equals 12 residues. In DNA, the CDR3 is TGCAGTGCTAGAGAACAGAGTCAGCCCCAGCATTTT. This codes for CSAREQSQPQHF.

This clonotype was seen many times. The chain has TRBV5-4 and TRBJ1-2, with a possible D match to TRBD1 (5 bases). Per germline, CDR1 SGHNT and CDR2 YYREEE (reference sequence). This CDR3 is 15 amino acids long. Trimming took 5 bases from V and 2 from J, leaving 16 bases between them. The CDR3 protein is CASRWDPGGNYGYTF. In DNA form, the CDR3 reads TGTGCCAGCAGATGGGATCCCGGGGGGAACTATGGCTACACCTTC.

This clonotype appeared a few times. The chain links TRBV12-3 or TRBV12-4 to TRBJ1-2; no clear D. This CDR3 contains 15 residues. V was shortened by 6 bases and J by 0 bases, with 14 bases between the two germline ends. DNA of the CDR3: TGTGCCAGCAGCCAAGCTACTGGGGCTAACTATGGCTACACCTTC. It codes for CASSQATGANYGYTF.

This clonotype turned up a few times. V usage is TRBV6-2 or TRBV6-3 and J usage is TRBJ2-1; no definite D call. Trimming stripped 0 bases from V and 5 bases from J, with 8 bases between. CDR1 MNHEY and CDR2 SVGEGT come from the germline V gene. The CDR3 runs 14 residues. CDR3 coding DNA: TGTGCCAGCAGTTACTCGGATGGCCACAATGAGCAGTTCTTC. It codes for CASSYSDGHNEQFF.

The CDR3 DNA is TGCAGTGCTAAATCAGCTAGCGACCTTAGGAATGAGCAGTTCTTC. Translated: CSAKSASDLRNEQFF. The rearrangement uses TRBV20-1 and TRBJ2-1, with D perhaps TRBD2 (6 bases). Germline-derived CDR1 and CDR2 are DFQATT and SNEGSKA (reference sequence). V gave up 4 bases and J gave up 7 bases, with 20 bases separating them. This CDR3 is 15 amino acids long.

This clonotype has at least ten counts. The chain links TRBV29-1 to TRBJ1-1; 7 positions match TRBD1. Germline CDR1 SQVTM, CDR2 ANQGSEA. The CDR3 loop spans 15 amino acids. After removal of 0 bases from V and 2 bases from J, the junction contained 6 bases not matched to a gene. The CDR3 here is CSVEDPTGVNTEAFF. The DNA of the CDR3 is TGCAGCGTTGAAGATCCAACAGGGGTAAACACTGAAGCTTTCTTT.

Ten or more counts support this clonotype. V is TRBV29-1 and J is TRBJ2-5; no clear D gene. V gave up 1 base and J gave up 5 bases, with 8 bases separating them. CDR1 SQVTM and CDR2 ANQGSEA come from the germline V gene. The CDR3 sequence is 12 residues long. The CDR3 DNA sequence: TGCAGCGTTGAAGGCAGACGGGAGACCCAGTACTTC. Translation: CSVEGRRETQYF.

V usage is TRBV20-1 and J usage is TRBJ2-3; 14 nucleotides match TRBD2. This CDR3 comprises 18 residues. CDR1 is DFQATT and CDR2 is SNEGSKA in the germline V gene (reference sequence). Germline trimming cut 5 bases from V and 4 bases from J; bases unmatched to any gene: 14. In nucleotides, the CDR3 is TGCAGTGCTCCATTGGGACTAGCGGGAGAGTGGAGGTCAGATACGCAGTATTTT. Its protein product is CSAPLGLAGEWRSDTQYF.

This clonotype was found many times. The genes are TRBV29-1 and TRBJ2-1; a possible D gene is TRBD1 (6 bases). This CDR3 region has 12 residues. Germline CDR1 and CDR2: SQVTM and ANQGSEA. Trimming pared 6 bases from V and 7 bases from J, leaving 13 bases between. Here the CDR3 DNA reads TGCAGCGTAGCGCCAGGGGCGAATGAGCAGTTCTTC. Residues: CSVAPGANEQFF.

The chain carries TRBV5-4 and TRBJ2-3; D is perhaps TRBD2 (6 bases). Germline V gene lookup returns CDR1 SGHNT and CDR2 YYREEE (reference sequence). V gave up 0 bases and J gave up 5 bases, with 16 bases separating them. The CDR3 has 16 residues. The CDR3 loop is CASSLEGRRAIDTQYF. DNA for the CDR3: TGTGCCAGCAGCTTGGAGGGGCGGAGGGCGATAGATACGCAGTATTTT.

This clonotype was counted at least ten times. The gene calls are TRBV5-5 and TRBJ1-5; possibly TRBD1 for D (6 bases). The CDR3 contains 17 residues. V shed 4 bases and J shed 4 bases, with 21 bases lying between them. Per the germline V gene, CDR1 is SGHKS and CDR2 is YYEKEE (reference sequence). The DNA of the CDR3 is TGTGCCAGCAGCCCAAGCGGGGGGGGCCTAGCTAATCAGCCCCAGCATTTT. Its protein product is CASSPSGGGLANQPQHF.

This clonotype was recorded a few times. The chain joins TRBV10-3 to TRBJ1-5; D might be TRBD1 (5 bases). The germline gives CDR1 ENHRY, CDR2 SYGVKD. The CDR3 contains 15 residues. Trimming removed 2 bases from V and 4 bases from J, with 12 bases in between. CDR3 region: CAISEAGRWNQPQHF. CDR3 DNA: TGTGCCATCAGTGAGGCAGGGCGATGGAATCAGCCCCAGCATTTT.

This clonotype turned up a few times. The CDR3: CASSLGTGSYNEQFF. The CDR3 DNA reads as TGCGCCAGCAGCTTGGGGACAGGGTCCTACAATGAGCAGTTCTTC. The chain uses TRBV5-1 and TRBJ2-1; 8 bases match TRBD1. Germline loops: CDR1 SGHRS, CDR2 YFSETQ. This CDR3 spans 15 amino acids. V gave up 0 bases and J gave up 1 base; unmatched junction bases: 0.